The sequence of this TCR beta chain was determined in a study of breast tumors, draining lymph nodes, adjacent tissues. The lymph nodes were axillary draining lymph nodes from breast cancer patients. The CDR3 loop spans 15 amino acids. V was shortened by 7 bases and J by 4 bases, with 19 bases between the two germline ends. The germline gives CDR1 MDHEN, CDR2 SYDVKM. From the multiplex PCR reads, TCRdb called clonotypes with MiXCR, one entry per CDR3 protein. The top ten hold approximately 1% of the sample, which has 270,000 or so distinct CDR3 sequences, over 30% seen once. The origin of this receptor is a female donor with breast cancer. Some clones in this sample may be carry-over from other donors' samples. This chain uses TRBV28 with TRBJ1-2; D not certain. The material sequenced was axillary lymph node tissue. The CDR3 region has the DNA TGTGCCAGCACCACTCCGGATAAGAGCTTCTATGGCTACACCTTC. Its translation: CASTTPDKSFYGYTF.